These 30 T cell receptor beta chains were all obtained from the same sample, sequenced in a study of shared clonotypes between healthy human individuals. The data were produced by immunoSEQ multiplex PCR, yet TCRdb's version contains in-frame clones alone and is incomplete. The sample records about 2.5 million clones, 85% to 95% being singletons. Sequenced: naive CD4+ T cells from PBMCs. Subset indicated: CD45RA+ positively selected. The receptors derive from a man aged 18-30 years in good health. Some clones in this sample may be carry-over from other donors' samples.

This chain connects TRBV5-1 to TRBJ1-4, with 9 bases fitting TRBD1. Germline CDR1 and CDR2: SGHRS and YFSETQ. The length of the CDR3 is 14 residues. J was trimmed by 8 bases and V by 2 bases; bases with no gene match: 4. The DNA for the CDR3 is TGCGCCAGCAGCTTTGGGACAGGGCGCGAAAAACTGTTTTTT. It specifies CASSFGTGREKLFF.

About this clone itself: The sample contains more than one DNA sequence encoding this CDR3. The chain uses TRBV18 and TRBJ2-7; D gene ambiguous. Germline V gene data show CDR1 as KGHSH and CDR2 as LQKENI. Trimming cost V 3 bases and J 3 bases, with 6 bases left between them. The CDR3 contains 12 residues. The CDR3 nucleotides read TGTGCCAGCTCACCGCTGGGCTACGAGCAGTACTTC. Translating it yields CASSPLGYEQYF.

The chain is built from TRBV18 and TRBJ1-2; D unresolved. CDR1 is KGHSH and CDR2 is LQKENI in the germline V gene. The germline V and J ends were trimmed by 3 bases and 4 bases, with 9 bases remaining between them. The CDR3 spans 13 residues. The CDR3 loop reads CASSPDNSYGYTF. As DNA, the CDR3 is TGTGCCAGCTCACCTGACAACAGCTATGGCTACACCTTC.

The chain links TRBV18 to TRBJ1-2, with TRBD1 identical over 8 bases. The CDR3 spans 19 residues. Per germline, CDR1 KGHSH and CDR2 LQKENI. V lost 0 bases, J lost 0 bases, and 12 bases stayed unmatched. The CDR3 coding sequence is TGTGCCAGCTCACCACCCCTTTTCATTCAGACAGGGGCTAACTATGGCTACACCTTC. This encodes CASSPPLFIQTGANYGYTF.

The DNA for the CDR3 is TGTGCCAGTAGTATAGGGGGCGGGCAATCCTATAGCAATCAGCCCCAGCATTTT. Its protein product is CASSIGGGQSYSNQPQHF. The rearrangement uses TRBV19 and TRBJ1-5; D is perhaps TRBD1 (5 bases). The germline V and J ends were trimmed by 1 base and 0 bases, with 16 bases remaining between them. Germline CDR1 reads LNHDA; CDR2 reads SQIVND (reference sequence). This CDR3 contains 18 residues. Full variable domain (outside the CDR3, taken from reference TRBV19 and TRBJ1-5): DGGITQSPKYLFRKEGQNVTLSCEQNLNHDAMYWYRQDPGQGLRLIYYSQIVNDFQKGDIAEGYSVSREKKESFPLTVTSAQKNPTAFYLCASSIGGGQSYSNQPQHFGDGTRLSIL.

This clone was detected once. This chain joins TRBV5-6 and TRBJ2-7, with TRBD2 matching 9 bases. V shed 4 bases, J shed 4 bases, and the junction held 12 bases outside the gene matches. CDR1 is SGHDT, CDR2 YYEEEE, per germline. There are 16 residues in the CDR3. CDR3 loop: CASSPRRTSEIYEQYF. In DNA form, the CDR3 reads TGTGCCAGCAGCCCGCGGCGGACTAGCGAGATATACGAGCAGTACTTC.

As concerns this clone: Other DNA variants within this sample encode the same CDR3. In nucleotides, the CDR3 is TGTGCCAGCTCACCACGGCAGCCGAACACCGGGGAGCTGTTTTTT. This sequence encodes CASSPRQPNTGELFF. V gene TRBV18 combines with J gene TRBJ2-2; no firm D call. Trimming cost V 1 base and J 0 bases, with 6 bases left between them. The CDR3 is 15 residues long. Germline loops: CDR1 KGHSH, CDR2 LQKENI.

The chain uses TRBV30 and TRBJ2-3; D not resolved. Trimming removed 0 bases at V and 6 bases at J, with 19 bases between. This CDR3 is 16 amino acids long. In germline, CDR1 is GTSNPN, CDR2 SVGIG (reference sequence). CDR3: CAWSVSGYPITDTQYF. The CDR3 DNA follows: TGTGCCTGGAGTGTATCCGGTTACCCGATAACGGATACGCAGTATTTT.

The rearrangement uses TRBV30 and TRBJ2-1; D not resolved. CDR3 length: 14 amino acids. Germline V lookup: CDR1 GTSNPN, CDR2 SVGIG (reference sequence). V gave up 1 base and J gave up 7 bases, with 14 bases separating them. The CDR3: CAWSGIMVGNEQFF. CDR3 DNA sequence: TGTGCCTGGAGTGGGATTATGGTCGGGAATGAGCAGTTCTTC.

This chain joins TRBV19 and TRBJ2-3, with a weak D call TRBD1 (6 bases). The CDR3 runs 16 residues. Looked up from germline, CDR1 is LNHDA and CDR2 is SQIVND (reference sequence). The ends were cut back, 7 bases at V and 1 base at J, with 18 bases in the middle. The CDR3 nucleotides are TGTGCCAGTACTGTTTCAGGGGCAGGGGGCACAGATACGCAGTATTTT. Amino acids: CASTVSGAGGTDTQYF.

The genes are TRBV7-8 and TRBJ1-5; D unclear. Trimming removed 4 bases from V and 0 bases from J, with 7 bases in between. CDR3 length equals 14 residues. CDR1 is SGHVS and CDR2 is FQNEAQ in the germline V gene. CDR3 in amino acids: CASSSAISNQPQHF. The CDR3, as DNA: TGTGCCAGCAGCTCGGCCATTAGCAATCAGCCCCAGCATTTT.

This clone was counted only a few times. The sample carries other DNA sequences with the same CDR3. The genes are TRBV5-1 and TRBJ1-2; 7 nucleotides agree with TRBD1. This CDR3 region has 12 residues. The germline V gene has CDR1 SGHRS and CDR2 YFSETQ. The trim removed 2 bases at V and 8 bases at J, leaving 3 bases unmatched. The CDR3 DNA reads TGCGCCAGCAGCTTCGACAGGGACGGCTACACCTTC. The encoded protein is CASSFDRDGYTF.

The gene calls are TRBV11-2 and TRBJ1-3; unclear D gene. CDR1 is SGHAT, CDR2 FQNNGV, per germline. There are 11 residues in the CDR3. V was cut by 5 bases and J by 8 bases, with 7 bases left in between. The DNA for the CDR3 is TGTGCCAGCAGCCTGGGATACACCATATATTTT. It encodes CASSLGYTIYF.

The chain has TRBV30 and TRBJ2-3; D not certain. CDR1 is GTSNPN, CDR2 SVGIG, per germline (reference sequence). The CDR3 runs 19 residues. Deletions cut 2 bases from V and 2 bases from J, with 26 bases between. Here the CDR3 DNA reads TGTGCCTGGAGTACGGGTGATTCCCTTCAAAAGCCTTTCACAGATACGCAGTATTTT. Protein product: CAWSTGDSLQKPFTDTQYF. The full variable domain, in which reference TRBV30 and TRBJ2-3 provide the parts outside the CDR3, is SQTIHQWPATLVQPVGSPLSLECTVEGTSNPNLYWYRQAAGRGLQLLFYSVGIGQISSEVPQNLSASRPQDRQFILSSKKLLLSDSGFYLCAWSTGDSLQKPFTDTQYFGPGTRLTVL.

In regard to this clone: One junction end does not reproduce the germline sequence, and a read error may be involved. The chain employs TRBV4-1 and TRBJ1-1; no firm D call. The germline V gene has CDR1 MGHRA and CDR2 YSYEKL. The CDR3 runs 15 residues. The CDR3 loop is CASRQAQRMNTEAFF. DNA for the CDR3: TGCGCCAGCAGGCAAGCCCAGAGGATGAACACTGAAGCTTTCTTT.

Concerning this clone itself: Other DNA sequences within the sample encode an identical CDR3. The chain uses TRBV28 and TRBJ2-3; no clear D gene. In germline, CDR1 is MDHEN, CDR2 SYDVKM. This CDR3 is 13 amino acids long. V dropped 2 bases and J dropped 6 bases, with 9 bases sitting between them. CDR3 DNA sequence: TGTGCCAGCAGTTTACCCCTGCCGGATACGCAGTATTTT. Protein: CASSLPLPDTQYF.

Only one count was recorded for this clone. DNA for the CDR3: TGTGCCAGCAGTTGGCAGGGGGATAATGAAAAACTGTTTTTT. Protein sequence: CASSWQGDNEKLFF. The gene calls are TRBV27 and TRBJ1-4; 7 bases map to TRBD1. CDR1 is MNHEY, CDR2 SMNVEV, per germline (reference sequence). The trim removed 4 bases at V and 4 bases at J, leaving 3 bases unmatched. CDR3 length: 14 amino acids.

This clone has a single count. The chain carries TRBV14 and TRBJ2-6, with 9 nucleotides matching TRBD2. Germline CDR1 reads SGHDN; CDR2 reads FVKESK. The CDR3 consists of 20 residues. V lost 1 base to trimming and J lost 2 bases; unmatched junction nucleotides: 12. This CDR3 reads CASSQGGRSGRNPGANVLTF. In DNA form, the CDR3 reads TGTGCCAGCAGCCAAGGGGGAAGGAGCGGGAGGAATCCTGGGGCCAACGTCCTGACTTTC.

The V and J genes are TRBV19 and TRBJ2-7; TRBD1 or TRBD2 may be the D gene (6 bases each). With 2 bases removed from V and 2 bases from J, the gap between germline ends came to 13 bases. CDR1 and CDR2 from the germline V gene are LNHDA and SQIVND (reference sequence). The CDR3 totals 15 residues. CDR3 protein: CASSIQEGVPYEQYF. The CDR3 region has the DNA TGTGCCAGTAGTATACAGGAGGGGGTCCCCTACGAGCAGTACTTC.

The chain couples TRBV4-1 to TRBJ2-1, with a weak D call TRBD2 (6 bases). V lost 1 base and J lost 3, with 28 bases in between. CDR3 size: 21 residues. Germline values: CDR1 MGHRA, CDR2 YSYEKL. The CDR3 bases are TGCGCCAGCAGCCAAGCGATGGGGATTACTAGCCCTTACGCTCGCTACAATGAGCAGTTCTTC. Translating gives CASSQAMGITSPYARYNEQFF.

The V gene is TRBV5-1, the J gene TRBJ2-5, with 9 bases lining up with TRBD2. This CDR3 spans 15 amino acids. Trimming cost V 2 bases and J 1 base; bases outside gene matches: 3. Germline V gene lookup returns CDR1 SGHRS and CDR2 YFSETQ. The CDR3, as DNA: TGCGCCAGCAGCTTTCGACTAGCGGCCCAAGAGACCCAGTACTTC. Encoded protein: CASSFRLAAQETQYF.

This rearrangement joins TRBV4-1 to TRBJ1-6; TRBD1 is a possible D gene (6 bases). The CDR3 is made up of 15 amino acids. V lost 4 bases and J lost 7, with 14 bases in between. Germline CDR1 reads MGHRA; CDR2 reads YSYEKL. This chain's CDR3 is CASSLGQIKNSPLHF. For the CDR3, the DNA is TGCGCCAGCAGCCTTGGACAGATTAAGAATTCACCCCTCCACTTT.

The V and J genes are TRBV2 and TRBJ2-3, with TRBD2 matching over 10 bases. The CDR3 length is 16 residues. The junction had 5 bases not matched to a gene; V was cut back by 4 bases and J by 1 base. CDR1 is SNHLY, CDR2 FYNNEI, per germline. This CDR3 reads CASSGAGGSRTDTQYF. The CDR3 coding sequence is TGTGCCAGCAGTGGAGCGGGAGGGAGTCGCACAGATACGCAGTATTTT.

The chain combines TRBV5-4 with TRBJ2-5; D is perhaps TRBD1 or TRBD2 (6 bases each). The CDR3 runs to 15 residues. V was trimmed by 2 bases and J by 5 bases, leaving 16 bases between them. Germline V lookup: CDR1 SGHNT, CDR2 YYREEE (reference sequence). The CDR3 DNA sequence: TGTGCCAGCAGCTTCCCAGGAGGGGGGAGTGAGACCCAGTACTTC. This gives the protein CASSFPGGGSETQYF. Supplemented by reference TRBV5-4 and TRBJ2-5, the full variable domain reads ETGVTQSPTHLIKTRGQQVTLRCSSQSGHNTVSWYQQALGQGPQFIFQYYREEENGRGNFPPRFSGLQFPNYSSELNVNALELDDSALYLCASSFPGGGSETQYFGPGTRLLVL.

The chain links TRBV30 to TRBJ1-3, with D unclear. Germline V CDR1 and CDR2: GTSNPN, SVGIG (reference sequence). V dropped 5 bases and J dropped 8 bases, with 10 bases sitting between them. CDR3 length equals 11 residues. As DNA, the CDR3 is TGTGCCTGGTTTGGCCTGGACACCATATATTTT. Amino acids: CAWFGLDTIYF.

This sequence joins TRBV28 and TRBJ2-6; possible D gene TRBD2, 6 bases. The V end lost 3 bases, the J end lost 3 bases, and 12 bases lay between the germline ends. Germline lookup yields CDR1 MDHEN and CDR2 SYDVKM. The CDR3 covers 16 residues. The DNA for the CDR3 is TGTGCCAGCAGTTTTCCCGGGAGTGTTGGGGCCAACGTCCTGACTTTC. Amino acids: CASSFPGSVGANVLTF.

The chain is built from TRBV7-3 and TRBJ2-7; TRBD2 aligns across 11 bases. The V gene end was trimmed by 1 base and the J gene end by 4 bases; junction bases not matched to a gene: 3. CDR3 size: 15 residues. The germline V gene has CDR1 SGHTA and CDR2 FQGTGA. The CDR3 loop reads CASSLIAGGLYEQYF. CDR3 sequence (DNA): TGTGCCAGCAGCTTAATAGCGGGAGGGTTGTACGAGCAGTACTTC.

The V and J genes are TRBV19 and TRBJ1-5; no definite D call. The CDR3 totals 16 residues. Germline assignment: CDR1 LNHDA and CDR2 SQIVND (reference sequence). V was pared by 7 bases and J by 3 bases, with 19 bases between. The CDR3, as DNA: TGTGCCAGTACCTCCCCCCTGGGAAGGTACAATCAGCCCCAGCATTTT. It yields the protein CASTSPLGRYNQPQHF.

The rearrangement uses TRBV7-3 and TRBJ2-1, with D possibly TRBD2 on 6 matching bases. Germline V CDR1 and CDR2: SGHTA, FQGTGA. CDR3 size: 15 residues. V lost 3 bases and J 9 bases, leaving 18 bases between the germline ends. CDR3 in amino acids: CASSFRPNTGGEQFF. The DNA for the CDR3 is TGTGCCAGCAGCTTCCGGCCCAATACCGGGGGTGAGCAGTTCTTC. Supplemented by reference TRBV7-3 and TRBJ2-1, the full variable domain reads GAGVSQTPSNKVTEKGKYVELRCDPISGHTALYWYRQSLGQGPEFLIYFQGTGAADDSGLPNDRFFAVRPEGSVSTLKIQRTERGDSAVYLCASSFRPNTGGEQFFGPGTRLTVL.

This clone appeared once. V usage is TRBV7-2 and J usage is TRBJ2-1; 10 bases map to TRBD2. The CDR3 totals 16 residues. Germline CDR1 and CDR2: SGHTA and FQGNSA. Trimming removed 2 bases from V and 5 bases from J; junction bases left unmatched: 6. The CDR3 loop reads CASSLRRLAGDNEQFF. The CDR3 nucleotides are TGTGCCAGCAGCTTAAGGCGGCTAGCGGGGGACAATGAGCAGTTCTTC.